This T cell receptor (beta chain) emerged from a study of early T cells in non-severe SARS-CoV-2 infection. Study-level background: Unsorted whole-blood RNA was sequenced in bulk, leaving chains unpaired. Broader study findings: VDJdb matches were skewed toward anti-spike CD8 T cell responses.

Unique molecular identifiers were affixed to single, distinct cDNA molecules. TCRdb used MiXCR to reprocess the 5' RACE reads, holding one entry per CDR3 protein. The repertoire holds tens of thousands of distinct CDR3 sequences, about 5% seen once, with 30% in the top ten. CDR3 size: 13 residues. With 5 bases removed from V and 0 bases from J, the gap between germline ends came to 7 bases. This clonotype appeared many times. Its specificity is not known. This sequence joins TRBV12-3 or TRBV12-4 and TRBJ2-5; D unclear. This receptor was taken from an adult who was a healthcare worker with PCR-confirmed SARS-CoV-2 infection or an uninfected control (not recorded which). Sequencing input: whole blood. As DNA, the CDR3 is TGTGCCAGCAGTCGGCAATACCAAGAGACCCAGTACTTC. It is translated as CASSRQYQETQYF.